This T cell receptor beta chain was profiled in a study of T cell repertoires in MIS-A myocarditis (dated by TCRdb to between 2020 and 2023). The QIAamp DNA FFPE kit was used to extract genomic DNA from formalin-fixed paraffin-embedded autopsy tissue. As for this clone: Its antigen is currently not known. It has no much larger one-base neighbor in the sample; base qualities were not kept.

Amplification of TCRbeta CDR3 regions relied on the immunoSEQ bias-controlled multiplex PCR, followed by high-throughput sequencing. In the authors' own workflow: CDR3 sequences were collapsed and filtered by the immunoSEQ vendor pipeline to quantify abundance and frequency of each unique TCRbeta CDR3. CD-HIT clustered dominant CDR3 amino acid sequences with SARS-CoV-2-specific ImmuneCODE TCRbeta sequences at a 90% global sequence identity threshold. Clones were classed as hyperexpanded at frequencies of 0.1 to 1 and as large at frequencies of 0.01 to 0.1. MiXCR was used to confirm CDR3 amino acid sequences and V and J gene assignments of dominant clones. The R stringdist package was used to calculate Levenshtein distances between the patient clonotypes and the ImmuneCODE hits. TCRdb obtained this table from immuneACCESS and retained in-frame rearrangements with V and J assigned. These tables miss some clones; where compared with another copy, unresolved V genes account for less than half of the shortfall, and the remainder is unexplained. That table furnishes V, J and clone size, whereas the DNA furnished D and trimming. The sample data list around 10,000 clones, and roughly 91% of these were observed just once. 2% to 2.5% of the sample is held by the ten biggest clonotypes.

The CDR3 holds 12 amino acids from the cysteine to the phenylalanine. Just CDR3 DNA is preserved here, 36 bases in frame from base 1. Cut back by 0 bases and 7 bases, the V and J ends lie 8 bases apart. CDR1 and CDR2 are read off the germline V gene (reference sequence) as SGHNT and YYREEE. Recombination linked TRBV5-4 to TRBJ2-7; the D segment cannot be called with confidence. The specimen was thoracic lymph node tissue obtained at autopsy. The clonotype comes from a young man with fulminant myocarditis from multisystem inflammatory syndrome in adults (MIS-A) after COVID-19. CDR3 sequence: CASSLDEREQYF. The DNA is TGTGCCAGCAGCTTGGATGAAAGGGAGCAGTACTTC.